This TCR beta chain appears in the sequencing data of a study of identical twins. For this clonotype: Just one base apart from a much larger clone, this may be a read error. In this CDR3 the conserved last residue, phenylalanine or tryptophan, is missing, so a read error is likely.

Each CDR3 protein is one row after TCRdb ran MiXCR on the 5' RACE reads. The sample has more than 1.5 million distinct CDR3 sequences, about 32% seen once; the top ten hold more than 0.25%. The CDR3 is made up of 15 amino acids. The V gene end was trimmed by 7 bases and the J gene end by 8 bases; junction bases not matched to a gene: 12. The sequenced sample was cord blood. The chain joins TRBV12-3 or TRBV12-4 to TRBJ2-1; TRBD1 matches at 9 bases. The clonotype was recovered from a newborn girl in good health. CDR3: CASTYGRQGEDEQFS. CDR3 nucleotide sequence: TGTGCCAGCACCTATGGCAGACAGGGGGAGGATGAGCAGTTCTCC.